The 12 T cell receptor beta chains below were found in one sample sequenced in a study of blood T cell repertoires in COVID-19. TCRdb's copy holds only in-frame clones and misses some; the assay was immunoSEQ multiplex PCR. The sample carries about 530,000 clones, roughly nine tenths recorded once. Sequencing was carried out using peripheral blood. All receptors come from a woman in her fifties or sixties with COVID-19, enrolled during active disease.

V and J are TRBV3-1 (or the pseudogene TRBV3-2) and TRBJ1-1; D gene uncertain. The CDR3 runs to 14 residues. V lost 10 bases and J lost 4, with 19 bases in between. Germline V gene lookup returns CDR1 LGHDT and CDR2 YNNKEL (reference sequence). The CDR3 region has the DNA TGTGCCACAGCTTCCGGCAGACAAGGCACTGAAGCTTTCTTT. This sequence encodes CATASGRQGTEAFF.

The chain uses TRBV11-2 and TRBJ1-3; 7 bases map to TRBD1. Germline assignment: CDR1 SGHAT and CDR2 FQNNGV. V lost 5 bases, J lost 4 bases, and 8 bases stayed unmatched. The length of the CDR3 is 15 residues. CDR3 region: CASSREGARGNTIYF. CDR3 sequence (DNA): TGTGCCAGCAGCCGTGAGGGGGCGCGGGGAAACACCATATATTTT.

V and J are TRBV3-1 (or the pseudogene TRBV3-2) and TRBJ2-2; D gene uncertain. The germline V gene encodes CDR1 LGHDT and CDR2 YNNKEL (reference sequence). CDR3 length equals 12 residues. With 8 bases removed from V and 8 bases from J, the gap between germline ends came to 12 bases. CDR3 residues: CASWSRRGELFF. CDR3 DNA: TGTGCCAGCTGGAGTAGGAGAGGGGAGCTGTTTTTT.

V and J are TRBV12-3 or TRBV12-4 and TRBJ1-2; D gene unclear. Deletions cut 7 bases from V and 4 bases from J, with 10 bases between. The CDR3 extends over 12 amino acids. CDR3 nucleotides: TGTGCCAGCACCCTCGAGGGCTATGGCTACACCTTC. Its translation is CASTLEGYGYTF.

The chain is built from TRBV30 and TRBJ2-3; 8 nucleotides line up with TRBD2. Per germline, CDR1 GTSNPN and CDR2 SVGIG (reference sequence). With V trimmed by 6 bases and J by 1 base, 6 bases remained unmatched. CDR3 length equals 14 residues. CDR3 nucleotide sequence: TGTGCCTGTTCCAAGCGGGGGCGCACAGATACGCAGTATTTT. This codes for CACSKRGRTDTQYF.

The chain carries TRBV19 and TRBJ2-3, with TRBD2 as a possible D gene (7 bases). V lost 4 bases, J lost 0 bases, and 14 bases lay in between. CDR3 length: 16 residues. Germline V gene data show CDR1 as LNHDA and CDR2 as SQIVND (reference sequence). CDR3 in amino acids: CASSTIGGASTDTQYF. CDR3 in DNA: TGTGCCAGTAGTACCATAGGGGGGGCAAGCACAGATACGCAGTATTTT. The whole variable domain, remainder taken from reference TRBV19 and TRBJ2-3, is DGGITQSPKYLFRKEGQNVTLSCEQNLNHDAMYWYRQDPGQGLRLIYYSQIVNDFQKGDIAEGYSVSREKKESFPLTVTSAQKNPTAFYLCASSTIGGASTDTQYFGPGTRLTVL.

A note on this clone: This sample includes further DNA sequences coding for the same CDR3. The chain has TRBV28 and TRBJ1-2; D remains ambiguous. The ends were cut back, 4 bases at V and 3 bases at J, with 3 bases in the middle. This CDR3 region has 11 residues. The germline V gene has CDR1 MDHEN and CDR2 SYDVKM. This chain's CDR3 is CASSSDYGYTF. The CDR3 DNA reads TGTGCCAGCAGTTCCGACTATGGCTACACCTTC.

The chain is built from TRBV28 and TRBJ2-5; no clear D. V was clipped by 3 bases and J by 4 bases, with 12 bases between them. The CDR3 length is 14 residues. Germline V CDR1 and CDR2: MDHEN, SYDVKM. The CDR3 DNA sequence: TGTGCCAGCAGTTTTCATTACGGTGGAGAGACCCAGTACTTC. The encoded protein is CASSFHYGGETQYF.

The CDR3 here is CASSFSGQRWTEAFF. The CDR3 DNA follows: TGTGCCAGCAGCTTTTCGGGACAACGGTGGACTGAAGCTTTCTTT. The chain couples TRBV5-6 to TRBJ1-1, with D possibly matching TRBD1 (6 bases). V was pared by 2 bases and J by 5 bases, with 16 bases between. The CDR3 length is 15 residues. Looked up from germline, CDR1 is SGHDT and CDR2 is YYEEEE.

The chain joins TRBV7-8 to TRBJ2-1; D might be TRBD1 (6 bases). This CDR3 contains 16 residues. CDR1 and CDR2 (germline): SGHVS, FQNEAQ. The V end was cut by 5 bases, the J end by 7 bases, with 21 bases between. CDR3 residues: CASSPPGQGHWNEQFF. The CDR3 region has the DNA TGTGCCAGCAGCCCACCGGGGCAGGGACATTGGAATGAGCAGTTCTTC.

In nucleotides, the CDR3 is TGTGCCAGCACAACAGCGGAGCCGAATAATTCACCCCTCCACTTT. This encodes CASTTAEPNNSPLHF. The V call is TRBV28, the J call TRBJ1-6; D gene ambiguous. Germline values: CDR1 MDHEN, CDR2 SYDVKM. V was pared by 7 bases and J by 5 bases, with 15 bases between. This CDR3 is built from 15 residues. The full variable domain, rest sourced from reference TRBV28 and TRBJ1-6, is DVKVTQSSRYLVKRTGEKVFLECVQDMDHENMFWYRQDPGLGLRLIYFSYDVKMKEKGDIPEGYSVSREKKERFSLILESASTNQTSMYLCASTTAEPNNSPLHFGNGTRLTVT.

The V call is TRBV7-9, the J call TRBJ1-1; possible D gene TRBD1, 5 bases. Germline assignment: CDR1 SEHNR and CDR2 FQNEAQ (reference sequence). CDR3 size: 12 residues. Trimming removed 4 bases at V and 6 bases at J, with 9 bases between. The CDR3 is CASSWQGPEAFF. CDR3 bases: TGTGCCAGCAGCTGGCAGGGTCCTGAAGCTTTCTTT.